The entry below gives a single T cell receptor beta chain sequence along with its context. The antigen is not known. The sample belongs to a study of cytomegalovirus exposure and HLA in healthy donors. Study-level points and caveats: Later, TCR association rates were found to vary by HLA locus, highest for DRB1 and lowest for HLA-C. Links to common viral pathogens appeared, in a later analysis, for several of the most significant clusters. Later on, a genetic analysis was performed. It linked a missense variant in DCLRE1C with V- and J-gene trimming of TCR beta.

This CDR3 spans 11 amino acids. Germline loops: CDR1 SGHRS, CDR2 YFSETQ. V lost 5 bases, J lost 10 bases, and 4 bases stayed unmatched. The PCR was carried out with 60 Vbeta primers and 13 Jbeta primers. The protocol was immunoSEQ multiplex PCR, while the TCRdb copy is restricted to in-frame clones and leaves out a portion. The sample includes roughly 140,000 clones, about 80% of them seen just once. Sequenced material: PBMCs. The sequence was collected from a woman in her 40s in good health and CMV-seropositive. V and J are TRBV5-1 and TRBJ2-5, with TRBD2 matching 8 bases. The CDR3, as DNA: TGCGCCAGCAGAGGGACTAGGGTCCAGTACTTC. Translation: CASRGTRVQYF.